The 30 T cell receptor beta chains in this list originate from one sample, sequenced in a study of blood T cell repertoires in COVID-19. Assay used: immunoSEQ multiplex PCR; TCRdb lists only in-frame clones, some missing. The top ten clones hold roughly 8% of a sample with 200,000 to 250,000 clones, 81% of them seen once. The sequenced sample consisted of peripheral blood. The source is a woman aged 80 or over with COVID-19, enrolled during active disease.

On this clone itself: Other DNA sequences within the sample encode an identical CDR3. The chain carries TRBV5-4 and TRBJ1-4; TRBD1 matches 11 bases. The CDR3 extends over 15 amino acids. Germline CDR1 reads SGHNT; CDR2 reads YYREEE (reference sequence). V dropped 0 bases and J dropped 7; count of bases not matched to a gene: 2. The CDR3 DNA is TGTGCCAGCAGCTTGGGAGGGACAGGGGGTGAAAAACTGTTTTTT. Encoded protein: CASSLGGTGGEKLFF.

The chain couples TRBV4-2 to TRBJ1-2, with D perhaps TRBD1 (6 bases). CDR3 length equals 15 residues. The germline gives CDR1 LGHNA, CDR2 YNFKEQ. Trimming left V 3 bases short and J 8 bases short, with 19 bases between. The CDR3 DNA is TGTGCCAGCAGCCAGGCCGACAGGCAGGTGGACGGCTACACCTTC. Protein sequence: CASSQADRQVDGYTF.

The chain uses TRBV9 and TRBJ1-1, with TRBD1 identical over 10 bases. With V trimmed by 5 bases and J by 2 bases, 3 bases remained unmatched. CDR3 length: 14 amino acids. CDR1 and CDR2 (germline): SGDLS, YYNGEE. In DNA form, the CDR3 reads TGTGCCAGCAGGGGACAGGGGTTTAACACTGAAGCTTTCTTT. It encodes CASRGQGFNTEAFF.

The chain joins TRBV9 to TRBJ2-1; perhaps TRBD1 as D (6 bases). This CDR3 has 13 residues. V lost 3 bases and J lost 7, with 11 bases in between. In germline, CDR1 is SGDLS, CDR2 YYNGEE. CDR3 in DNA: TGTGCCAGCAGCGCGACAGGTAGGAATGAGCAGTTCTTC. It translates to CASSATGRNEQFF. Together with reference TRBV9 and TRBJ2-1, the CDR3 gives the full variable domain: DSGVTQTPKHLITATGQRVTLRCSPRSGDLSVYWYQQSLDQGLQFLIQYYNGEERAKGNILERFSAQQFPDLHSELNLSSLELGDSALYFCASSATGRNEQFFGPGTRLTVL.

The V gene is TRBV7-6, the J gene TRBJ2-3; no reliable D call. V dropped 5 bases and J dropped 5 bases, with 11 bases sitting between them. Germline V lookup: CDR1 SGHVS, CDR2 FNYEAQ. The CDR3 has 13 amino acids. The CDR3 DNA is TGTGCCAGCAGCCTAAATGTGAAAGATACGCAGTATTTT. It translates to CASSLNVKDTQYF.

V gene TRBV5-6 combines with J gene TRBJ2-1; 9 bases match TRBD2. The CDR3 has 16 residues. V lost 2 bases, J lost 6 bases, and 9 bases stayed unmatched. Germline CDR1 is SGHDT and CDR2 is YYEEEE. CDR3 sequence reads: CASSFPTSGGVNEQFF. CDR3 nucleotides: TGTGCCAGCAGCTTTCCGACTAGCGGTGGTGTCAATGAGCAGTTCTTC.

The chain is built from TRBV7-6 and TRBJ1-5, with D possibly TRBD1 on 5 matching bases. The CDR3 covers 15 residues. Germline V CDR1 and CDR2: SGHVS, FNYEAQ. Deletions cut 1 base from V and 6 bases from J, with 13 bases between. The CDR3 here is CASSLGGGPGQPQHF. The CDR3 bases are TGTGCCAGCAGCTTAGGCGGGGGACCCGGTCAGCCCCAGCATTTT.

The chain couples TRBV29-1 to TRBJ2-5, with 7 bases fitting TRBD1. The V segment lost 5 bases and the J segment 5 bases; nucleotides outside the gene matches: 5. Germline lookup yields CDR1 SQVTM and CDR2 ANQGSEA. This CDR3 has 12 residues. Written as DNA, the CDR3 is TGCAGCGTTAGAGGGACAGCCGAGACCCAGTACTTC. It specifies CSVRGTAETQYF.

The rearrangement uses TRBV11-2 and TRBJ1-1; TRBD1 matches 7 bases. This CDR3 spans 12 amino acids. The V gene's germline CDR1 is SGHAT and CDR2 FQNNGV. Trimming at V came to 5 bases and at J to 5 bases, leaving 2 bases not matched to a gene. The CDR3 region has the DNA TGTGCCAGCAGCCCCAGGGGGACTGAAGCTTTCTTT. Translation: CASSPRGTEAFF.

The chain combines TRBV18 with TRBJ2-1; 9 nucleotides agree with TRBD2. Germline loops: CDR1 KGHSH, CDR2 LQKENI. The J segment lost 7 bases and the V segment lost 1 base, leaving 2 bases of the junction unmatched. The CDR3 consists of 14 residues. CDR3 DNA sequence: TGTGCCAGCTCACCACAGACTAGCGGAAATGAGCAGTTCTTC. Translated: CASSPQTSGNEQFF.

This sequence joins TRBV19 and TRBJ1-4, with TRBD1 matching 7 bases. CDR1 and CDR2 (germline): LNHDA, SQIVND (reference sequence). Losses at the gene ends were 9 bases for V and 7 bases for J; bases not matched to a gene: 11. This CDR3 has 14 amino acids. CDR3 in amino acids: CASPAGQGGEKLFF. CDR3 coding DNA: TGTGCCAGCCCCGCGGGGCAGGGGGGTGAAAAACTGTTTTTT.

The rearrangement joins TRBV18 to TRBJ1-3; a weak D match, TRBD1 (6 bases). The CDR3 has 15 amino acids. Germline V lookup: CDR1 KGHSH, CDR2 LQKENI. Deletions cut 6 bases from V and 7 bases from J, with 19 bases between. CDR3 DNA sequence: TGTGCCAGCTCGCAGAGCACAGGGTTCGGGAACACCATATATTTT. It codes for CASSQSTGFGNTIYF. The entire variable domain, with the rest obtained from reference TRBV18 and TRBJ1-3, is as follows: NAGVMQNPRHLVRRRGQEARLRCSPMKGHSHVYWYRQLPEEGLKFMVYLQKENIIDESGMPKERFSAEFPKEGPSILRIQQVVRGDSAAYFCASSQSTGFGNTIYFGEGSWLTVV.

On this clone itself: The same CDR3 is also encoded by other DNA sequences in this sample. This chain joins TRBV7-2 and TRBJ2-7; 10 nucleotides line up with TRBD2. Unmatched junction bases numbered 0, after V lost 1 base and J lost 0 bases. CDR1 SGHTA and CDR2 FQGNSA come from the germline V gene. CDR3 size: 15 residues. CDR3 sequence reads: CASSLGTSGSYEQYF. CDR3 nucleotides: TGTGCCAGCAGCTTAGGGACTAGCGGCTCCTACGAGCAGTACTTC.

The chain recombines TRBV5-4 with TRBJ2-3; 8 positions match TRBD2. The CDR3 is made up of 18 amino acids. The trim removed 0 bases at V and 6 bases at J, leaving 15 bases unmatched. Germline V CDR1 and CDR2: SGHNT, YYREEE (reference sequence). The CDR3 loop is CASSLGQTSGKAWDTQYF. The CDR3 nucleotides are TGTGCCAGCAGCTTGGGCCAAACTAGCGGAAAAGCCTGGGATACGCAGTATTTT.

The chain carries TRBV28 and TRBJ1-2; the D is unclear. CDR3 size: 15 residues. Trimming removed 4 bases from V and 3 bases from J, with 15 bases in between. Germline assignment: CDR1 MDHEN and CDR2 SYDVKM. The CDR3 nucleotides are TGTGCCAGCAGTTCCGCTGGCGGGGAGGACTATGGCTACACCTTC. This sequence encodes CASSSAGGEDYGYTF.

Written as DNA, the CDR3 is TGTGCCAGCAGCGCGGACAGGGCATACGAGCAGTACTTC. It is translated as CASSADRAYEQYF. This chain uses TRBV7-2 with TRBJ2-7, with 8 bases fitting TRBD1. V lost 5 bases and J lost 4; bases outside the gene matches: 4. Per the germline V gene, CDR1 is SGHTA and CDR2 is FQGNSA. CDR3 length: 13 amino acids.

This clone occurred a few times. The gene calls are TRBV7-9 and TRBJ2-7; possible D gene TRBD2, 5 bases. Trimming removed 4 bases at V and 6 bases at J, with 16 bases between. The CDR3 length is 14 residues. Germline lookup yields CDR1 SEHNR and CDR2 FQNEAQ (reference sequence). The CDR3 DNA follows: TGTGCCAGCAGCTCCCACGAGCGGAGTGGCGAGCAGTACTTC. As protein: CASSSHERSGEQYF. Full variable domain (missing parts from reference TRBV7-9 and TRBJ2-7): DTGVSQNPRHKITKRGQNVTFRCDPISEHNRLYWYRQTLGQGPEFLTYFQNEAQLEKSRLLSDRFSAERPKGSFSTLEIQRTEQGDSAMYLCASSSHERSGEQYFGPGTRLTVT.

The chain combines TRBV7-2 with TRBJ1-2; 10 bases align to TRBD1. In germline, CDR1 is SGHTA, CDR2 FQGNSA. V lost 5 bases, J lost 6 bases, and 9 bases stayed unmatched. The CDR3 length is 15 residues. CDR3: CASSTRGQGVNGYTF. The CDR3 DNA reads as TGTGCCAGCAGCACACGTGGACAGGGGGTGAATGGCTACACCTTC.

V is TRBV10-2 and J is TRBJ2-2; TRBD2 matches at 11 bases. CDR1 and CDR2 from the germline V gene are WSHSY and SAAADI. The CDR3 runs to 15 residues. Trimming removed 6 bases from V and 7 bases from J; junction bases left unmatched: 7. The CDR3 loop reads CASSVAGGKGGELFF. CDR3 DNA: TGCGCCAGCAGCGTAGCGGGGGGGAAGGGCGGGGAGCTGTTTTTT.

The CDR3 sequence: CASSQDGISNQPQHF. CDR3 DNA sequence: TGTGCCAGCAGCCAAGACGGGATTAGCAATCAGCCCCAGCATTTT. The chain carries TRBV11-2 and TRBJ1-5; D is uncertain. CDR1 is SGHAT, CDR2 FQNNGV, per germline. Trimming cost V 5 bases and J 0 bases, with 11 bases left between them. This CDR3 has 15 residues.

The chain joins TRBV27 to TRBJ2-3; 8 nucleotides agree with TRBD2. J lost 1 base, V lost 3 bases, and 6 bases had no gene match. Germline V CDR1 and CDR2: MNHEY, SMNVEV (reference sequence). The CDR3 sequence is 16 residues long. In DNA form, the CDR3 reads TGTGCCAGCAGTTTTCGGGCGGGAGGCGGCACAGATACGCAGTATTTT. Translating it yields CASSFRAGGGTDTQYF.

The gene calls are TRBV6-5 and TRBJ1-2; 9 nucleotides line up with TRBD1. The ends lost 7 bases at V and 7 bases at J; junction bases unmatched: 7. Germline loops: CDR1 MNHEY, CDR2 SVGAGI. This CDR3 comprises 13 residues. The CDR3 region is CASTYRGHSGYTF. The CDR3 nucleotides are TGTGCCAGCACGTACAGGGGGCATTCTGGCTACACCTTC.

This clone was seen a few times. The rearrangement uses TRBV6-6 and TRBJ2-4, with D maybe TRBD2 (6 bases). The V gene's germline CDR1 is MNHNY and CDR2 SVGAGI (reference sequence). V gave up 6 bases and J gave up 0 bases, with 12 bases separating them. This CDR3 contains 15 residues. The CDR3 here is CASSLGGIAKNIQYF. The CDR3 DNA follows: TGTGCCAGCAGCCTGGGCGGGATAGCCAAAAACATTCAGTACTTC.

The chain links TRBV18 to TRBJ2-2; no clear D. The V end lost 0 bases, the J end lost 2 bases, and 7 bases lay between the germline ends. The CDR3 spans 15 residues. CDR1 and CDR2 from the germline V gene are KGHSH and LQKENI. CDR3 sequence: CASSPPSLNTGELFF. The CDR3 bases are TGTGCCAGCTCACCACCATCACTAAACACCGGGGAGCTGTTTTTT.

This clone was observed once. The rearrangement uses TRBV6-1 and TRBJ2-1, with D possibly being TRBD2 (6 bases). The CDR3 is made up of 15 amino acids. Trimming took off 3 bases at V and 2 bases at J, with 11 bases between the two ends. Germline V CDR1 and CDR2: MNHNS, SASEGT. CDR3 sequence (DNA): TGTGCCAGCAGTGATTTACTAGCTACCTACAATGAGCAGTTCTTC. This encodes CASSDLLATYNEQFF.

The chain joins TRBV19 to TRBJ1-2; maybe TRBD1 (5 bases). V shed 5 bases and J shed 4 bases, with 17 bases lying between them. Germline V gene data show CDR1 as LNHDA and CDR2 as SQIVND (reference sequence). This CDR3 has 15 amino acids. CDR3 region: CASSVQGGGSYGYTF. In DNA, the CDR3 is TGTGCCAGTAGTGTTCAGGGAGGAGGGAGCTATGGCTACACCTTC.

The chain is built from TRBV19 and TRBJ2-7; 10 positions agree with TRBD1. The V gene end was trimmed by 8 bases and the J gene end by 1 base; junction bases not matched to a gene: 14. Germline V lookup: CDR1 LNHDA, CDR2 SQIVND (reference sequence). This CDR3 contains 17 residues. The CDR3 DNA sequence: TGTGCCAGTCGAGGGACAGGGGAGGGAAGGGGATCCTACGAGCAGTACTTC. Translating gives CASRGTGEGRGSYEQYF.

The chain links TRBV27 to TRBJ1-1; D ambiguous. The ends were cut back, 1 base at V and 1 base at J, with 4 bases in the middle. Per germline, CDR1 MNHEY and CDR2 SMNVEV (reference sequence). This CDR3 has 13 residues. The CDR3 DNA reads as TGTGCCAGCAGTTTATACAGGAACACTGAAGCTTTCTTT. Protein sequence: CASSLYRNTEAFF.

The chain joins TRBV6-5 to TRBJ1-2; TRBD1 aligns across 10 bases. Losses at the gene ends were 4 bases for V and 4 bases for J; bases not matched to a gene: 6. This CDR3 comprises 15 residues. Germline V gene sequence: CDR1 MNHEY, CDR2 SVGAGI. The chain's CDR3 is CASSSPGQGSYGYTF. The CDR3 nucleotides read TGTGCCAGCAGTTCCCCGGGACAGGGGAGCTATGGCTACACCTTC.

The CDR3 DNA reads as TGTGCCAGCAGTTTGACAGGGCAGGGGGATATTGAAAAACTGTTTTTT. This translates into CASSLTGQGDIEKLFF. The rearrangement links TRBV27 to TRBJ1-4; 7 bases are shared with TRBD1. The V segment lost 3 bases and the J segment 7 bases; nucleotides outside the gene matches: 11. Germline CDR1 is MNHEY and CDR2 is SMNVEV (reference sequence). There are 16 residues in the CDR3.